This T cell receptor beta chain was identified during a study of T cell repertoires in cytomegalovirus infection. Study-wide background: Shared public TCR beta signatures pointed to both CMV infection and a matching HLA type. Findings and caveats of the study: Clonotypes of TCR beta that were HLA-C-restricted and CMV-specific dominated the ex vivo response.

A single record per CDR3 protein comes from TCRdb applying MiXCR to the reads. The sample has about 570,000 distinct CDR3 sequences; over 35% are singletons. This clonotype occurred a few times. Its antigen is not known. Germline loops: CDR1 SEHNR, CDR2 FQNEAQ (reference sequence). Deletions cut 5 bases from V and 9 bases from J, with 14 bases between. The CDR3 has 14 residues. The source material was cultured PBMCs, sampled from culture after CMV antigen stimulation. The chain couples TRBV7-9 to TRBJ1-6; no definite D call. This receptor was obtained from a human donor in good health (CMV status not recorded). Some clones in this sample may be carry-over from other donors' samples. The CDR3 loop is CASSIRGQSSPLHF. For the CDR3, the DNA is TGTGCCAGCAGCATCCGCGGCCAGTCTTCACCCCTCCACTTT.